This T cell receptor (beta chain) emerged from a study of tissue T cells after allogeneic stem cell transplantation. Findings and limits, study-wide: TCR repertoires tracked anatomic similarity, regardless of disease or transplant status.

The germline V gene encodes CDR1 SGHRS and CDR2 YFSETQ. There are 17 residues in the CDR3. The V segment lost 4 bases and the J segment 1 base; nucleotides outside the gene matches: 11. Worth noting for this clone: As yet, its antigen is unknown.

Method: immunoSEQ multiplex PCR; TCRdb's copy keeps in-frame clones and lacks some. The sample holds 20,000 to 25,000 clones, about 70% seen once. The specimen comprised tissue from the ileum, sampled at autopsy. This sequence joins TRBV5-1 and TRBJ1-1; 9 bases fit TRBD1. The clonotype comes from a female donor over 55 with lung cancer. CDR3 loop: CASSPTGTGMRNTEAFF. In DNA form, the CDR3 reads TGCGCCAGCAGCCCTACCGGGACAGGGATGAGGAACACTGAAGCTTTCTTT.